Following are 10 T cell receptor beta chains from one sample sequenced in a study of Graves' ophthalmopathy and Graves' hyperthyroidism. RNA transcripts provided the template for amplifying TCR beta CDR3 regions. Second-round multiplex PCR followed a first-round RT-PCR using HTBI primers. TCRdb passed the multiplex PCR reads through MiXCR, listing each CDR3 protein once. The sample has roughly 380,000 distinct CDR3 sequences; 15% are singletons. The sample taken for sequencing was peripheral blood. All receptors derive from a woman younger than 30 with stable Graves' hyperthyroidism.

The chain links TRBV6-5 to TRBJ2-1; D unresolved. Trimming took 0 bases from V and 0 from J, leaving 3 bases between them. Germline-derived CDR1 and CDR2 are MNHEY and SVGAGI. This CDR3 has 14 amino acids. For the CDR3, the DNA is TGTGCCAGCAGTTACTCGTACTCCTACAATGAGCAGTTCTTC. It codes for CASSYSYSYNEQFF.

CDR3 amino acids: CATSPRLAGADNEQFF. The CDR3, as DNA: TGTGCCACCAGCCCCCGATTAGCGGGGGCGGACAATGAGCAGTTCTTC. The genes are TRBV24-1 and TRBJ2-1; 9 bases agree with TRBD2. Trimming cost V 7 bases and J 5 bases; bases outside gene matches: 11. CDR3 size: 16 residues. The germline CDR1 and CDR2 sequences are KGHDR and SFDVKD.

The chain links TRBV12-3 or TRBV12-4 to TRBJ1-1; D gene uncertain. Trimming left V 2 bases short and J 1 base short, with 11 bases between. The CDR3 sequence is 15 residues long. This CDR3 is CASSLSRRRNTEAFF. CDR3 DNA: TGTGCCAGCAGTTTAAGTCGGAGGAGGAACACTGAAGCTTTCTTT.

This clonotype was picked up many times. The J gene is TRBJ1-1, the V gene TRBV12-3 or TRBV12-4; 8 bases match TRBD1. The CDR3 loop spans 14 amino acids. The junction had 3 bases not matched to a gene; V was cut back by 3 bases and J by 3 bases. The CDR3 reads CASSFTGGDTEAFF. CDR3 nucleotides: TGTGCCAGCAGTTTCACAGGGGGAGACACTGAAGCTTTCTTT.

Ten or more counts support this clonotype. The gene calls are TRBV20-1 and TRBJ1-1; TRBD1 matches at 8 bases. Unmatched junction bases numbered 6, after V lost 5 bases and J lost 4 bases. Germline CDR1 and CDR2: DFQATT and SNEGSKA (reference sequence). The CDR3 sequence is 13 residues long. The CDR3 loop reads CSAHIDRGTEAFF. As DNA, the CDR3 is TGCAGTGCTCATATCGACAGGGGCACTGAAGCTTTCTTT.

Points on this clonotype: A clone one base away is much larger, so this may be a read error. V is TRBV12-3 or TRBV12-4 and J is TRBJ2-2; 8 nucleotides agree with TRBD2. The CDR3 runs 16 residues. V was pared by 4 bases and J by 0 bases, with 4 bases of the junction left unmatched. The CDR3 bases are TGTGCCAGCAGTTGTCGGGGGGGCGCGAACACCGGGGAGCTGTTTTTT. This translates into CASSCRGGANTGELFF.

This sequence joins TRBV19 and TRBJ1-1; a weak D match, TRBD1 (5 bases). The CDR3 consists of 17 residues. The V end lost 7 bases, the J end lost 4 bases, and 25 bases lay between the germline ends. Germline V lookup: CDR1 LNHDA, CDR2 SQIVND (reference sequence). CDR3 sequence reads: CASIPFPGLRQTTEAFF. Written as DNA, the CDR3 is TGTGCCAGTATCCCCTTCCCGGGCCTCCGACAGACCACTGAAGCTTTCTTT.

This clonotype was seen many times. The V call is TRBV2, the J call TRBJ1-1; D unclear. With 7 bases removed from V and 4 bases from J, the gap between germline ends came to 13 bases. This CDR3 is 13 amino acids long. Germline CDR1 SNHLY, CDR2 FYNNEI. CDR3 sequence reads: CASTAAWATEAFF. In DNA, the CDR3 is TGTGCCAGCACGGCGGCGTGGGCCACTGAAGCTTTCTTT.

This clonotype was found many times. This CDR3 reads CAISDGGYTF. The CDR3 region has the DNA TGTGCCATCAGTGATGGAGGCTACACCTTC. The rearrangement uses TRBV10-3 and TRBJ1-2; D not certain. The CDR3 has 10 residues. Trimming pared 3 bases from V and 8 bases from J, leaving 4 bases between. Per germline, CDR1 ENHRY and CDR2 SYGVKD.

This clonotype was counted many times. CDR3 sequence: CASRAYAVDEQFF. CDR3 DNA: TGTGCCAGCCGTGCATACGCAGTTGATGAGCAGTTCTTC. V usage is TRBV5-8 and J usage is TRBJ2-1; D is unclear. The V end was cut by 7 bases, the J end by 8 bases, with 16 bases between. The CDR3 has 13 residues. The germline gives CDR1 SGHTS, CDR2 YDEGEE.